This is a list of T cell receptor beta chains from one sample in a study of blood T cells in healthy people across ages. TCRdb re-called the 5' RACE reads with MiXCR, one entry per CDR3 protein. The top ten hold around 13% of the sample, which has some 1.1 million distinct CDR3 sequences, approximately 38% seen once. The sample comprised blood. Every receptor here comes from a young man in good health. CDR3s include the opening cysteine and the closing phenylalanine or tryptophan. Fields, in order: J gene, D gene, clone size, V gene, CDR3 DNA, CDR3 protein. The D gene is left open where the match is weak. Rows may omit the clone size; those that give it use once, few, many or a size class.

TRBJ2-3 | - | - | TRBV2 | TGTGCCAGCAGTCCCTACGAGACAGATACGCAGTATTTT | CASSPYETDTQYF
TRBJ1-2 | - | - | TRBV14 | TGTGCCAGCAGCCAAGAAAACGGGTTTAACTATGGCTACACCTTC | CASSQENGFNYGYTF
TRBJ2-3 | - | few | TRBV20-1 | TGCAGTGCTAGAGCCTTCTTTTCGGCTAGCACAGATACGCAGTATTTT | CSARAFFSASTDTQYF
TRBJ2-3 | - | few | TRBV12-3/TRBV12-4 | TGTGCCAGCAGTCCCAGCCAGGGTTCGGGACACACAGATACGCAGTATTTT | CASSPSQGSGHTDTQYF
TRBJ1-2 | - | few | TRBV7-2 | TGTGCCAGCAGCCCACGGGGACAATCGGGAGGGGGCTACACCTTC | CASSPRGQSGGGYTF
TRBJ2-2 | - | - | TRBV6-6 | TGTGCCAGCAGTTACTCGACTGGGGGGCTGAACACCGGGGAGCTGTTTTTT | CASSYSTGGLNTGELFF
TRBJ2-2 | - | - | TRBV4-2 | TGTGCCAGCAGCCCCCGGGACTGGCGTCCCGGGGAGCTGTTTTTT | CASSPRDWRPGELFF
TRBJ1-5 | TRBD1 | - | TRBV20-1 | TGCAGTGCTAGATCGGACAGGGGCTATAGCAATCAGCCCCAGCATTTT | CSARSDRGYSNQPQHF
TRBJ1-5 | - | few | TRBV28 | TGTGCCAGCAGCCCCCCGGACAGCCAGCCCCAGCATTTT | CASSPPDSQPQHF
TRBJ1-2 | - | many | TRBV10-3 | TGTGCCATCAGTGAGGGAGCTAACTATGGCTACACCTTC | CAISEGANYGYTF
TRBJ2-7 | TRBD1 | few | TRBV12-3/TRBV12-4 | TGTGCCAGCGCCAGGGGACAGACTGTGGGAAATGAGCAGTACTTC | CASARGQTVGNEQYF
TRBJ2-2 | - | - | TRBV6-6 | TGTGCCAGCAGTTACAGGGTTAGGGTCCCGAACACCGGGGAGCTGTTTTTT | CASSYRVRVPNTGELFF
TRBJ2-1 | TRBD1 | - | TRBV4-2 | TGTGCCAGCAGCCAAGATGGGCAGGGGGCCTATGAGCAGTTCTTC | CASSQDGQGAYEQFF
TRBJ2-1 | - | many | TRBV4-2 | TGTGCCAGCAGCCGGACAATTAACAATGAGCAGTTCTTC | CASSRTINNEQFF
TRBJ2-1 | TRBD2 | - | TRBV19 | TGTGCCAGTAGTGGGACTAGCGGAGCCTACAATGAGCAGTTCTTC | CASSGTSGAYNEQFF
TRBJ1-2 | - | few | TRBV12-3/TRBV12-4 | TGTGCCAGCAGTTTAGCCGGGGAGTTGTTTGGCTACACCTTC | CASSLAGELFGYTF
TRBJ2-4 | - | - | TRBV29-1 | TGCAGCGTCAAAAGAGGGGGGAAAATTCAGCAGTACTTC | CSVKRGGKIQQYF
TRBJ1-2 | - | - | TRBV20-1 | TGCAGTGCAGGGGACGTCAACTATGGCTACACCTTC | CSAGDVNYGYTF
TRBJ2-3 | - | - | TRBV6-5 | TGTGCCAGCAGTCGGGGCACAGATACGCAGGATTTT | CASSRGTDTQDF
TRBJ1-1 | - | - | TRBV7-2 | TGTGCCAGCAGCCCAACATATGGACAGCGCTACACTGAAGCTTTCTTT | CASSPTYGQRYTEAFF
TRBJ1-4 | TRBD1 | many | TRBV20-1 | TGCAGTGCTAGAGAGGGACAGGGTGGCGAAAAACTGTTTTTT | CSAREGQGGEKLFF
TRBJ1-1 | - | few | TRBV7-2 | TGTGCCAGCAGCTTAGTGGGGGGGGGAATGAACACTGAAGCTTTCTTT | CASSLVGGGMNTEAFF
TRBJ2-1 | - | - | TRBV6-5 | TGTGCCAGCAGCCGCAATCTACCTGGGGCCAGGGAGAATGAGCAGTTCTTC | CASSRNLPGARENEQFF
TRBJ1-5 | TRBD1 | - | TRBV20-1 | TGCAGTGCTTGCGGGCCGGGACAGGGTGAGGATGGGGATCAGCCCCAGCATTTT | CSACGPGQGEDGDQPQHF
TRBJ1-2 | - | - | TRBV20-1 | TGCAGTGCTGGTCGCCGGACAGACTCCTTCGGAGGCTACACCTTC | CSAGRRTDSFGGYTF
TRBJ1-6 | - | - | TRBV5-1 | TGCGCCAGCAGCTTGATCATGGGGAATTCACCCCTCCACTTT | CASSLIMGNSPLHF
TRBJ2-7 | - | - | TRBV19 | TGTGCCAGTAAGGGCAGTACCTACGAGCAGTACTTC | CASKGSTYEQYF
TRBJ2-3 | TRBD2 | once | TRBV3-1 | TGTGCCAGCAGCCCATGGCTAGCGGGGGGGAGCACAGATACGCAGTATTTT | CASSPWLAGGSTDTQYF
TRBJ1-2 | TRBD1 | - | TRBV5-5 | TGTGCCAGCACCCCTTTCACAGGGGACGGCTACACCTTC | CASTPFTGDGYTF
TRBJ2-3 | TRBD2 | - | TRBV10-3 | TGTGCCATCAGTGAGAGCGGGGACACAGATACGCAGTATTTT | CAISESGDTDTQYF
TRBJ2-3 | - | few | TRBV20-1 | TGCAGTGCTAACAGGGAAGATACGCAGTATTTT | CSANREDTQYF
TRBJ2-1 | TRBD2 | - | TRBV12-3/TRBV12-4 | TGTGCCAGCAGTCCCTACCTTCCTTTTCTAGCGGGGGGAAACAATGAGCAGTTCTTC | CASSPYLPFLAGGNNEQFF
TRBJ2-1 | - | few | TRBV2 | TGTGCCAGCCCGTCGATACAGGGAGGCGCGGCCCTTGGGAATGAGCAGTTCTTC | CASPSIQGGAALGNEQFF
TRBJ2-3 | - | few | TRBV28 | TGTGCCAGCAGTTTGGTCCGGCAGGCTACAGATACGCAGTATTTT | CASSLVRQATDTQYF
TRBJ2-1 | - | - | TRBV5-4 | TGTGCCAGCAGCTTGGGAGGCCGGGCCTCGTACAATGAGCAGTTCTTC | CASSLGGRASYNEQFF
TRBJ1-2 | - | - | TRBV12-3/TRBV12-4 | TGTGCCAGCAGTTTCCAGGGGCGCACCCAAAATGGCTACACCTTC | CASSFQGRTQNGYTF
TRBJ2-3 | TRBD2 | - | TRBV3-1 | TGTGCCAGCAGCGACTTTCTTAAGTCTAGCGGGGGTTCGGATACGCAGTATTTT | CASSDFLKSSGGSDTQYF
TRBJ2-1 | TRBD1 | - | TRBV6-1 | TGTGCCAGCAGTGCCAGGGGGTTATTCGATGAGCAGTTCTTC | CASSARGLFDEQFF
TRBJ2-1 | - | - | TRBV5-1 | TGCGCCAGCAGCTTTAATTGGGAGCAGTTCTTC | CASSFNWEQFF
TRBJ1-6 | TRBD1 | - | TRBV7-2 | TGTGCCAGCAGCTTATGGGACAGGGGTAATTCACCCCTCCACTTT | CASSLWDRGNSPLHF
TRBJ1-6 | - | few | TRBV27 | TGTGCCAGCACCAATTCGAATTCACCCCTCCACTTT | CASTNSNSPLHF
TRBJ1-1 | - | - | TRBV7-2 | TGTGCCAGCACCACTAAACCTGGGAACACTGAAGCTTTCTTT | CASTTKPGNTEAFF